Listed here are 14 T cell receptor beta chains from one sample, sequenced in a study of T cell repertoires in cytomegalovirus infection. TCRdb reprocessed the reads with MiXCR, giving one entry per CDR3 protein. Here the sample spans about 830,000 distinct CDR3 sequences, 32% being singletons. These receptors' targets are unknown. Sequencing used cultured CD8+ T cells from PBMCs, obtained from culture after CMV antigen stimulation. These receptors all come from a human donor in good health (CMV status not recorded). Some clones in this sample may be carry-over from other donors' samples.

This clonotype occurred many times. The chain recombines TRBV7-8 with TRBJ2-1; maybe TRBD2 (6 bases). The CDR3 length is 14 residues. Between the trimmed V and J ends, which lost 3 bases and 2 bases, there was a span of 8 bases. CDR1 and CDR2 (germline): SGHVS, FQNEAQ. The CDR3 is CASSLTGAYNEQFF. The CDR3 DNA sequence: TGTGCCAGCAGCTTGACGGGGGCCTACAATGAGCAGTTCTTC.

The V gene is TRBV7-9, the J gene TRBJ1-1; no reliable D call. CDR1 SEHNR and CDR2 FQNEAQ come from the germline V gene (reference sequence). This CDR3 has 13 amino acids. Trimming left V 7 bases short and J 5 bases short, with 14 bases between. CDR3 sequence reads: CASTGPLGTEAFF. CDR3 nucleotides: TGTGCCAGCACCGGACCTTTGGGGACTGAAGCTTTCTTT.

The chain links TRBV7-6 to TRBJ2-3; TRBD2 aligns across 8 bases. CDR3 size: 15 residues. The V gene's germline CDR1 is SGHVS and CDR2 FNYEAQ. The J segment lost 3 bases and the V segment lost 2 bases, leaving 4 bases of the junction unmatched. The CDR3 reads CASSLSPGGTDTQYF. The DNA of the CDR3 is TGTGCCAGCAGCTTATCTCCGGGGGGGACAGATACGCAGTATTTT.

This clonotype was seen more than once but under ten times. The rearrangement joins TRBV7-8 to TRBJ2-1, with 7 positions matching TRBD2. This CDR3 contains 14 residues. V gave up 8 bases and J gave up 0 bases; unmatched junction bases: 4. The germline V gene has CDR1 SGHVS and CDR2 FQNEAQ. The CDR3 coding sequence is TGTGCCAGCCAAATAGCGGGCTCCTACAATGAGCAGTTCTTC. Protein product: CASQIAGSYNEQFF. The whole variable domain, filled in from reference TRBV7-8 and TRBJ2-1, reads GAGVSQSPRYKVAKRGQDVALRCDPISGHVSLFWYQQALGQGPEFLTYFQNEAQLDKSGLPSDRFFAERPEGSVSTLKIQRTQQEDSAVYLCASQIAGSYNEQFFGPGTRLTVL.

Notes on this clonotype: Sequence at one end of the junction differs from germline and may be a read error. V gene TRBV4-1 combines with J gene TRBJ1-4, with D perhaps matching TRBD1 (6 bases). CDR3 length: 13 amino acids. Per germline, CDR1 MGHRA and CDR2 YSYEKL. The CDR3 bases are TGTGCCAGCAGCGGTGGGACATCCGAAAAACTGTTTTTT. It is translated as CASSGGTSEKLFF.

The chain joins TRBV27 to TRBJ2-7; TRBD2 is a possible D gene (6 bases). Germline V gene data show CDR1 as MNHEY and CDR2 as SMNVEV (reference sequence). The CDR3 loop spans 15 amino acids. V was pared by 6 bases and J by 0 bases, with 15 bases between. The CDR3 DNA sequence: TGTGCCAGCAGCCCACGGGGGACTCCCTCCTACGAGCAGTACTTC. Its translation: CASSPRGTPSYEQYF.

This clonotype was observed a handful of times. V and J are TRBV6-6 and TRBJ1-5, with 7 bases aligning to TRBD1. The ends lost 4 bases at V and 0 bases at J; junction bases unmatched: 6. CDR3 length: 16 residues. Germline lookup yields CDR1 MNHNY and CDR2 SVGAGI (reference sequence). DNA of the CDR3: TGTGCCAGCAGTTCCGTGACAGGGACTAGCAATCAGCCCCAGCATTTT. The encoded protein is CASSSVTGTSNQPQHF.

The V and J genes are TRBV11-2 and TRBJ1-2; D unclear. The CDR3 length is 17 residues. The germline V gene encodes CDR1 SGHAT and CDR2 FQNNGV. V was pared by 4 bases and J by 6 bases, with 24 bases between. The CDR3 is CASSYGPRANPKDGYTF. The CDR3 nucleotides read TGTGCCAGCAGCTATGGCCCCCGGGCCAACCCAAAGGATGGCTACACCTTC.

This clonotype was recorded at least ten times. The CDR3, as DNA: TGTGCCAGCAGTTACGACAGAAACACTGAAGCTTTCTTT. Translated, it gives CASSYDRNTEAFF. The chain joins TRBV6-1 to TRBJ1-1; tentatively, D is TRBD1 (5 bases). CDR1 MNHNS and CDR2 SASEGT come from the germline V gene. The CDR3 is made up of 13 amino acids. V gave up 5 bases and J gave up 2 bases, with 9 bases separating them.

This clonotype has more than one count but fewer than ten. The chain employs TRBV12-3 or TRBV12-4 and TRBJ1-1; TRBD1 aligns across 7 bases. Trimming took 5 bases from V and 2 from J; bases not matched to a gene: 5. The CDR3 spans 14 residues. CDR3 coding DNA: TGTGCCAGCAGTACCTGGACAGGTAACACTGAAGCTTTCTTT. Encoded protein: CASSTWTGNTEAFF.

Only a few counts were recorded for this clonotype. This chain joins TRBV27 and TRBJ1-2, with 9 nucleotides matching TRBD1. Germline trimming cut 9 bases from V and 2 bases from J; bases unmatched to any gene: 7. The CDR3 is made up of 14 amino acids. From germline, CDR1 is MNHEY and CDR2 SMNVEV (reference sequence). In DNA form, the CDR3 reads TGTGCCAGTGATCCGGGACAGGGCAACTATGGCTACACCTTC. Translating it yields CASDPGQGNYGYTF.

The sample holds a few counts of this clonotype. The V call is TRBV27, the J call TRBJ2-4; tentatively, D is TRBD2 (5 bases). The CDR3 is made up of 12 amino acids. Per the germline V gene, CDR1 is MNHEY and CDR2 is SMNVEV (reference sequence). The germline V and J ends were trimmed by 11 bases and 7 bases, with 15 bases remaining between them. The CDR3 loop reads CASGPEGNIQYF. In DNA form, the CDR3 reads TGTGCCTCTGGCCCAGAGGGCAACATTCAGTACTTC.

The count of this clonotype is one. V and J are TRBV6-6 and TRBJ1-6; 8 bases map to TRBD1. Germline values: CDR1 MNHNY, CDR2 SVGAGI (reference sequence). The CDR3 runs 17 residues. Trimming removed 6 bases from V and 5 bases from J; junction bases left unmatched: 12. DNA of the CDR3: TGTGCCAGCAGATTCATACAGGGGGTAACGGATAATTCACCCCTCCACTTT. Translated, it gives CASRFIQGVTDNSPLHF.

CDR3 bases: TGTGCCAGTAGCAGACAGGGGCAGGTTCACGAGCAGTACTTC. Translation gives CASSRQGQVHEQYF. This chain connects TRBV19 to TRBJ2-7, with 8 bases lining up with TRBD1. In germline, CDR1 is LNHDA, CDR2 SQIVND (reference sequence). CDR3 length: 14 amino acids. J gave up 5 bases and V 6 bases, and 9 bases lay outside the gene matches.